This entry features one TCR beta chain sequence. The data stem from a study of blood T cell repertoires in COVID-19. Across the whole study: The United States, Italy and Spain were the sources of the acute and convalescent COVID-19 samples.

Methods used by the authors: Reference gene primers were amplified, and this amplification served to estimate nucleated cell counts. Assay: immunoSEQ multiplex PCR; the TCRdb copy retains only in-frame clones and omits some. V and J calls and clone size are those listed in that table; D and trimming were worked out from the DNA. This table has approximately 170,000 clones, roughly 84% appearing once. Germline V gene lookup returns CDR1 MDHEN and CDR2 SYDVKM. V was pared by 5 bases and J by 0 bases, with 16 bases between. The CDR3 contains 17 residues. This rearrangement joins TRBV28 to TRBJ1-4; possible D gene TRBD1, 5 bases. This receptor was taken from a woman of 80 years or more with active or convalescent COVID-19. Sequenced: peripheral blood. CDR3 nucleotides: TGTGCCAGCAGTCGGGGACGGGGGGGTTCAACTAATGAAAAACTGTTTTTT. Its translation is CASSRGRGGSTNEKLFF. Supplemented by reference TRBV28 and TRBJ1-4, the full variable domain reads DVKVTQSSRYLVKRTGEKVFLECVQDMDHENMFWYRQDPGLGLRLIYFSYDVKMKEKGDIPEGYSVSREKKERFSLILESASTNQTSMYLCASSRGRGGSTNEKLFFGSGTQLSVL.